The table lists the clone carrying this T cell receptor beta chain with a few counts. As yet, its antigen is unknown. Since all of the isolated RNA was reverse transcribed, expressed TCRB transcripts were what got sequenced. Method: immunoSEQ multiplex PCR; TCRdb's copy keeps in-frame clones and lacks some. The sample records 200,000 to 250,000 clones, 13% to 15% being singletons. The data originate from a study of beta chain features in type 1 diabetes. Study-wide context: Comparable age, gender and cell yields were observed in patients relative to healthy donors. Study-wide results and caveats: For Type 1 diabetes patients, all four CD4+ subsets carried TCRB CDR3s that were moderately but significantly shorter. Type 1 diabetes patients had VDJ junctions that carried fewer insertions and more deletions. In comparison with healthy donors, patients had naive, central memory and Treg TCRB repertoires that appeared more similar.

The sample consisted of naive CD4+ T cells from blood. The sequence was collected from a woman between 40 and 55 years old in good health.

The CDR3 nucleotides read TGTGCCAGCAGCCCAGGGCGAACGCAAGAGACCCAGTACTTC. Amino acid sequence: CASSPGRTQETQYF. The rearrangement uses TRBV9 and TRBJ2-5, with TRBD1 as a possible D gene (5 bases). With 4 bases removed from V and 2 bases from J, the gap between germline ends came to 12 bases. Germline V gene data show CDR1 as SGDLS and CDR2 as YYNGEE. The CDR3 sequence is 14 residues long.